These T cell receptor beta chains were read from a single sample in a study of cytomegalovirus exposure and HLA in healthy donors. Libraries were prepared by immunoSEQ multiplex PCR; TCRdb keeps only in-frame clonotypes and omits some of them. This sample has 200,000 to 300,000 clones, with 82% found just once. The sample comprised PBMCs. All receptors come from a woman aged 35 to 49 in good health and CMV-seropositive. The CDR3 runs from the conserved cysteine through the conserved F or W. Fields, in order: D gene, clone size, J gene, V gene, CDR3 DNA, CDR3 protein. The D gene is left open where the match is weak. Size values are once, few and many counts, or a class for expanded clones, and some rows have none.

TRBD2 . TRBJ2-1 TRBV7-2 TGTGCCAGCAGCCGGGCAGCGGGAGTAAATGAGCAGTTCTTC CASSRAAGVNEQFF
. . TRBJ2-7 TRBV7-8 TGTGCCAGCAGCTTAGTTGCGCTCGCCGAGCAGTACTTC CASSLVALAEQYF
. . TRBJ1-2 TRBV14 TGTGCCAGCAGTCCGTCGGGGAACTATGGCTACACCTTC CASSPSGNYGYTF
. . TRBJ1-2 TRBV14 TGTGCCAGCAGTCCATTTGACAGCGACGGCTACACCTTC CASSPFDSDGYTF
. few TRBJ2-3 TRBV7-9 TGTGCCAGCAGACACAGGCTGGGCAGCACAGATACGCAGTATTTT CASRHRLGSTDTQYF
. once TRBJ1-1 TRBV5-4 TGTGCCAGCAGCTTGGGGACAGCCTACACTGAAGCTTTCTTT CASSLGTAYTEAFF
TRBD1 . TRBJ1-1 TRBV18 TGTGCCAGCTCGTTGGGACAGGGGGCTGAAGCTTTCTTT CASSLGQGAEAFF
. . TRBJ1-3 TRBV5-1 TGCGCCAGCAGAACAGGGACTGGAAACACCATATATTTT CASRTGTGNTIYF
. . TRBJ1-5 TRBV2 TGTGCCAGCAGTCCCCAGGGAGGATTGGGTCAGCCCCAGCATTTT CASSPQGGLGQPQHF
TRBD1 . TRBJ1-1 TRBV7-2 TGTGCCAGCAGCTTAGTGGCAGGGGGAGACACTGAAGCTTTCTTT CASSLVAGGDTEAFF
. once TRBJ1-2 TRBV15 TGTGCCACCAGCAGACGTTTCGGGGACACGGGCTACACCTTC CATSRRFGDTGYTF
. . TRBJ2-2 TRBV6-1 TGTGCCAGCAGCCTGATTATAACAGGAACCGGGGAGCTGTTTTTT CASSLIITGTGELFF
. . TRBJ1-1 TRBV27 TGTGCCAGCAGTTCCTCGGGAGGGGAGGTGCGGGAAGCTTTCTTT CASSSSGGEVREAFF
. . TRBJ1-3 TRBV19 TGTGCCAGTACCCCATACAGGCAGAGCTCTGGAAACACCATATATTTT CASTPYRQSSGNTIYF
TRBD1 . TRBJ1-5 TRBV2 TGTGCCAGCAGGGGGACAGGGGGATATCAGCCCCAGCATTTT CASRGTGGYQPQHF
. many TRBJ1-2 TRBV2 TGTGCCAGCAGTCCCCGCGTCTATGGCTACACCTTC CASSPRVYGYTF
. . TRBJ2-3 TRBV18 TGTGCCAGCTCACCCCGGCAAGACTTGGGCACAGATACGCAGTATTTT CASSPRQDLGTDTQYF
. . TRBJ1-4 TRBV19 TGTGCCAGTGAGGGGGGGGCGCCGGGTGAAAAACTGTTTTTT CASEGGAPGEKLFF
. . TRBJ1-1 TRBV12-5 TGTGCTAGTGGTTTGGCCAACCGACAGTTTCTTCTCTTT CASGLANRQFLLF
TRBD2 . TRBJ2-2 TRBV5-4 TGTGCCAGCAGAACAGTAGCGGGGCCAAACACCGGGGAGCTGTTTTTT CASRTVAGPNTGELFF
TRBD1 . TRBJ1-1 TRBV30 TGTGCCTGGAGTGTAAGAGACAGGGCAAGGACTGAAGCTTTCTTT CAWSVRDRARTEAFF
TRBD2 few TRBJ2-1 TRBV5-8 TGTGCCAGCAGCGATAAGGGACTAGCGCACAATGAGCAGTTCTTC CASSDKGLAHNEQFF
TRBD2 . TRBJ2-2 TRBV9 TGTGCCAGCAGCGTCGGCGGGAGGACCGGGGAGCTGTTTTTT CASSVGGRTGELFF
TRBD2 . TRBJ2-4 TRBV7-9 TGTTCCAGCCGGGGGGACCAAAACATTCAGTACTTC CSSRGDQNIQYF
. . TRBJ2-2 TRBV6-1 TGTGCCAGCAAGGAGGGATCCGCGAACACCGGGGAGCTGTTTTTT CASKEGSANTGELFF
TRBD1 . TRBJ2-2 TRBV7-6 TGTGCCAGCAGCTCCGTGGACAGGGGGCCTACCGGGGAGCTGTTTTTT CASSSVDRGPTGELFF
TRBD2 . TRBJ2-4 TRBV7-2 TGTGCCAGCAGCTTATATGTCCGGGAGGAGAAAAACATTCAGTACTTC CASSLYVREEKNIQYF
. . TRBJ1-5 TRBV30 TGTGCCTGGAGCGGGGGACGGAGCTCGGGGAGCAATCAGCCCCAGCATTTT CAWSGGRSSGSNQPQHF
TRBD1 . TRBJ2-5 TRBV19 TGTGCCAGTAGTTCCGGGACAGGGCAAGAGACCCAGTACTTC CASSSGTGQETQYF
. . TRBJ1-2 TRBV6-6 TGTGCCAGCACCCCTGGACACAACTATGGCTACACCTTC CASTPGHNYGYTF
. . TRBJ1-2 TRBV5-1 TGCGCCAGCAGCTTGGGGCAGAATAACTATGGCTACACCTTC CASSLGQNNYGYTF
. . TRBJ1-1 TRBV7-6 TGTGCCAGCAGCTTTTCTTCCGGCGGGGGCCCTGAAGCTTTCTTT CASSFSSGGGPEAFF
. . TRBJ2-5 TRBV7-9 TGTTCCAGCAGCTTAGTTGGAGCGGAAGAGACCCAGTACTTC CSSSLVGAEETQYF
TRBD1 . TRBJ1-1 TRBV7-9 TGTTCCAGCAGCGTACAGGGGGGAACTGAAGCTTTCTTT CSSSVQGGTEAFF
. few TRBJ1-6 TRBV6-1 TGTGCCAGCAGTGAAAGGGGTAATTCACCCCTCCACTTT CASSERGNSPLHF
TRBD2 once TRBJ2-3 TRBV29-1 TGCAGCGTTGAAGTAGCGGGACGGACAGATACGCAGTATTTT CSVEVAGRTDTQYF
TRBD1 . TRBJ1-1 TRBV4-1 TGCGCCAGCAGCCCTCGGGACAGGGGGTTCCCGGGGGAAGCTTTCTTT CASSPRDRGFPGEAFF
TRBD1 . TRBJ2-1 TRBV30 TGTGCCTGGAGTGCGGACAGGGACAATGAGCAGTTCTTC CAWSADRDNEQFF
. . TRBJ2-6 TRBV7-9 TGTGCCAGCAGCTCAAACTCTGGGGCCAACGTCCTGACTTTC CASSSNSGANVLTF
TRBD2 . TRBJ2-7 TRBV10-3 TGTGCCATCTCTCGTATTGTTAGCGGGAGTACAACGAGCTACGAGCAGTACTTC CAISRIVSGSTTSYEQYF
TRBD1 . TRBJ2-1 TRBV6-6 TGTGCCAGCAGAGGGGGCGGATACAATGAGCAGTTCTTC CASRGGGYNEQFF
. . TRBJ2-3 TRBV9 TGTGCCAGCAGTCCCGGGACTCCCACAGATACGCAGTATTTT CASSPGTPTDTQYF
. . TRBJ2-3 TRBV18 TGTGCCAGCTCACCCGGGAGCCCCACCGATACGCAGTATTTT CASSPGSPTDTQYF
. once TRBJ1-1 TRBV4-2 TGTGCCAGCGGGAGACAGGAAGACACTGAAGCTTTCTTT CASGRQEDTEAFF
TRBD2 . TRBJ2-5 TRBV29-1 TGCAGCTTTCGGAGCGGGAGGCCTGGGGAGACCCAGTACTTC CSFRSGRPGETQYF
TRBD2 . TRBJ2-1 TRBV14 TGTGCCAGCAGCAACGGACTAGCGGGAAATTTACCTGGGGTCTTC CASSNGLAGNLPGVF
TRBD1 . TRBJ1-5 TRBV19 TGTGCCAGTAGTCGGGACAGGGGTAGCAATCAGCCCCAGCATTTT CASSRDRGSNQPQHF
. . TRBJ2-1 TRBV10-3 TGTGCCATCAGTGTAGGAGTTGAGCAGTTCTTC CAISVGVEQFF